What follows are 10 T cell receptor beta chains derived from one specimen sequenced in a study of blood T cell repertoires in COVID-19. The protocol was immunoSEQ multiplex PCR, while the TCRdb copy is restricted to in-frame clones and leaves out a portion. Counted here are about 90,000 clones, more than 70% occurring once; the ten biggest clones make up around 0.47%. Source material: peripheral blood. The receptors derive from a man aged 55 to 70 with acute or convalescent COVID-19.

The chain employs TRBV3-1 (or the pseudogene TRBV3-2) and TRBJ1-2, with D tentatively TRBD1 (5 bases). Trimming shortened V by 1 base and J by 6 bases, and 12 bases separated the two germline ends. Germline CDR1 is LGHDT and CDR2 is YNNKEL (reference sequence). This CDR3 has 14 amino acids. Written as DNA, the CDR3 is TGTGCCAGCAGCCAAGGTGGCAGGGCTAATGGCTACACCTTC. Protein product: CASSQGGRANGYTF.

The rearrangement joins TRBV3-1 (or the pseudogene TRBV3-2) to TRBJ2-1; tentative D call: TRBD2 (7 bases). Germline V gene lookup returns CDR1 LGHDT and CDR2 YNNKEL (reference sequence). Trimming removed 3 bases from V and 0 bases from J, with 12 bases in between. This CDR3 contains 16 residues. CDR3 nucleotides: TGTGCCAGCAGCCACGAGGGGGGGGCCTCCTACAATGAGCAGTTCTTC. Its protein is CASSHEGGASYNEQFF.

The chain recombines TRBV9 with TRBJ2-3, with D perhaps matching TRBD2 (6 bases). The CDR3 totals 16 residues. Trimming stripped 0 bases from V and 3 bases from J, with 14 bases between. In germline, CDR1 is SGDLS, CDR2 YYNGEE. The CDR3 DNA is TGTGCCAGCAGCGTAGACCCAGGGCGGGGTACAGATACGCAGTATTTT. This encodes CASSVDPGRGTDTQYF.

The V and J genes are TRBV19 and TRBJ1-2; tentative D call: TRBD1 (5 bases). CDR3 length: 14 residues. CDR1 LNHDA and CDR2 SQIVND come from the germline V gene (reference sequence). V lost 7 bases, J lost 5 bases, and 17 bases lay in between. The CDR3 DNA sequence: TGTGCCAGTACCCCTCAGGGCCCCCGGTATGGCTACACCTTC. Protein sequence: CASTPQGPRYGYTF.

The chain employs TRBV5-4 and TRBJ2-5, with TRBD2 matching 8 bases. The germline CDR1 and CDR2 sequences are SGHNT and YYREEE (reference sequence). The CDR3 covers 15 residues. J was trimmed by 5 bases and V by 5 bases; bases with no gene match: 11. The CDR3 sequence is CASRSGGLSRETQYF. The CDR3, as DNA: TGTGCCAGCAGAAGCGGGGGCCTATCGAGGGAGACCCAGTACTTC.

This clone was observed a few times. The rearrangement links TRBV19 to TRBJ1-1; 8 nucleotides match TRBD1. CDR1 and CDR2 from the germline V gene are LNHDA and SQIVND (reference sequence). The CDR3 runs to 14 residues. J gave up 5 bases and V 4 bases, and 6 bases lay outside the gene matches. The DNA for the CDR3 is TGTGCCAGTAGTAACCAGGGGGCCCGGACTGAAGCTTTCTTT. The encoded protein is CASSNQGARTEAFF.

V is TRBV5-1 and J is TRBJ2-1; 8 bases are shared with TRBD2. The trim removed 4 bases at V and 0 bases at J, leaving 3 bases unmatched. The CDR3 loop spans 15 amino acids. CDR1 and CDR2 (germline): SGHRS, YFSETQ. CDR3 coding DNA: TGCGCCAGCAGCCCTGCGGGGGGCTCCTACAATGAGCAGTTCTTC. Translation gives CASSPAGGSYNEQFF.

The V gene is TRBV30, the J gene TRBJ2-3; possible D gene TRBD1, 5 bases. V lost 5 bases, J lost 4 bases, and 7 bases lay in between. Germline lookup yields CDR1 GTSNPN and CDR2 SVGIG (reference sequence). This CDR3 region has 11 residues. CDR3 coding DNA: TGTGCCTGGGTCAGGGCAGATACGCAGTATTTT. This encodes CAWVRADTQYF.

The V gene is TRBV2, the J gene TRBJ2-3; 7 nucleotides agree with TRBD2. CDR1 SNHLY and CDR2 FYNNEI come from the germline V gene. CDR3 size: 16 residues. The trim removed 5 bases at V and 1 base at J, leaving 9 bases unmatched. The CDR3 loop reads CASSPWTSSGTDTQYF. The CDR3 nucleotides read TGTGCCAGCAGTCCTTGGACTAGTTCTGGCACAGATACGCAGTATTTT.

This clone was detected only once. The CDR3 DNA reads TGTGCCAGCAGCGTTGGGACTAGCGGGAATGAGCAGTTCTTC. Its translation is CASSVGTSGNEQFF. The rearrangement links TRBV7-9 to TRBJ2-1; 12 bases match TRBD2. This CDR3 is 14 amino acids long. Per germline, CDR1 SEHNR and CDR2 FQNEAQ (reference sequence). The V segment lost 5 bases and the J segment 7 bases; nucleotides outside the gene matches: 3.